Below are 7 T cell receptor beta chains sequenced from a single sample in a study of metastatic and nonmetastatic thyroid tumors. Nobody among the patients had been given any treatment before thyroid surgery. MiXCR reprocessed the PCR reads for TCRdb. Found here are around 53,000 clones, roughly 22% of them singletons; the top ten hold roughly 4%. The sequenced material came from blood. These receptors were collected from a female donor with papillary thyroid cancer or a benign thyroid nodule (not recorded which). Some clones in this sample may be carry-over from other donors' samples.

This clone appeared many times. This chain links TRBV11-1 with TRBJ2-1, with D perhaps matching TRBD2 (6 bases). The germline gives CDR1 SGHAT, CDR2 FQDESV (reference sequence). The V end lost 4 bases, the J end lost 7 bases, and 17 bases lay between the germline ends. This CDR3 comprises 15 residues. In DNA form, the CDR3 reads TGTGCCAGCAGCTCTGCCTCACGGCGGGGAAATGAGCAGTTCTTC. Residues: CASSSASRRGNEQFF.

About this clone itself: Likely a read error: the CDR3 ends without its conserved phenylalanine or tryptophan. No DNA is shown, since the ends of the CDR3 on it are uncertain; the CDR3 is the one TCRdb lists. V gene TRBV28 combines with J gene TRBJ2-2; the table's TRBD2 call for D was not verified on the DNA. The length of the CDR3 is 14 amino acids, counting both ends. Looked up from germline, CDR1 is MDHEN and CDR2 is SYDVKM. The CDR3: CASRTRAHTGELLV.

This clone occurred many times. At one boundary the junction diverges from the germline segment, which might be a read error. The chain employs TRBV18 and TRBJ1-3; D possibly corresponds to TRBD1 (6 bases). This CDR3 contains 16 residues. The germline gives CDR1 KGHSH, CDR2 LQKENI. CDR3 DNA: TGTGCCAGCTCACCACCGCGGGGGGCGCCGGGAAACATCATATATTTT. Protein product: CASSPPRGAPGNIIYF.

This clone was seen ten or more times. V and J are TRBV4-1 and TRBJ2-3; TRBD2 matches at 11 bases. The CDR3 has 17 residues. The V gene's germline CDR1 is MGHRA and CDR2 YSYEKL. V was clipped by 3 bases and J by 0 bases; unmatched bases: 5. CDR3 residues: CASSQGLAAASTDTQYF. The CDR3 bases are TGCGCCAGCAGCCAGGGACTAGCGGCTGCTAGCACAGATACGCAGTATTTT.

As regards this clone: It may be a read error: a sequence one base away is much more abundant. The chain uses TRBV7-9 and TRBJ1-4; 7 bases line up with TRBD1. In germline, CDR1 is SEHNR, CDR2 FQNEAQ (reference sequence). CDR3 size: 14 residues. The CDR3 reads CAISLGQNNEKLFF. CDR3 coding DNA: TGTGCCATCAGCTTGGGACAGAATAATGAAAAACTGTTTTTT.

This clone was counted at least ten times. In DNA, the CDR3 is TGTGCCAGCAGTCAGTCGGGGGGAGCTAATGAAAAACTGTTTTTT. Residues: CASSQSGGANEKLFF. V and J are TRBV7-3 and TRBJ1-4; D is possibly TRBD1 (5 bases). The CDR3 has 15 amino acids. The V end lost 6 bases, the J end lost 3 bases, and 14 bases lay between the germline ends. Germline assignment: CDR1 SGHTA and CDR2 FQGTGA.

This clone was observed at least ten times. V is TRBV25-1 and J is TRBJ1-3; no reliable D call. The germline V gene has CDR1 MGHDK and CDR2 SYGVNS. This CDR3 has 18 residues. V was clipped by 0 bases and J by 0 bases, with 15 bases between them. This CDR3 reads CASSEYYPTQYSGNTIYF. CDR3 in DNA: TGTGCCAGCAGTGAATATTACCCGACGCAATACTCTGGAAACACCATATATTTT.